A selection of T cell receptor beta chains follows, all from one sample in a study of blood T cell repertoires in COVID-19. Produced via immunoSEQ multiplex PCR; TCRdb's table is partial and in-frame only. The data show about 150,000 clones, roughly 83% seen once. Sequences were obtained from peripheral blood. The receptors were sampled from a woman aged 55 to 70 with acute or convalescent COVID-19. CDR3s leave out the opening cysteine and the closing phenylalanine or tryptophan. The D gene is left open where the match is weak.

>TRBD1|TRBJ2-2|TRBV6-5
ASSYGQGNTGELF
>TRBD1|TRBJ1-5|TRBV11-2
ASSLSPQGVNQPQH
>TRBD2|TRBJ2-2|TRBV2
ASIRLAETGELF
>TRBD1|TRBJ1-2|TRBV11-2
ASNKPGQHYGYT
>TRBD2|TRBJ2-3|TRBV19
ASKRGGVTDTQY
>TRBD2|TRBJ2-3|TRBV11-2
ASRPSGTADTQY
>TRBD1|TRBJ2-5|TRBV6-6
ASSYGTGGTQY
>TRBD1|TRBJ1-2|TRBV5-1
ASSSGQGVYGYT
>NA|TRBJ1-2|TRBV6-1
ASSELWERGGYT
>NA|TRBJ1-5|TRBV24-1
ATSAGEGRTEINQPQH
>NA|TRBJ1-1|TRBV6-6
ASSPSDLNTEAF
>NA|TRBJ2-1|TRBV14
ASSQGWSPGQF
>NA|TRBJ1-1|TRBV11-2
ASSLDLNGQGTF
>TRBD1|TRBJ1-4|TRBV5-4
ASSRGQGFIDEKLF
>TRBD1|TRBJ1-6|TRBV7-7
ASSTGFENSPLH
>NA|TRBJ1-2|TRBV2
ASSAAIQTGGYT
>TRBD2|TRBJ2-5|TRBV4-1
ASSPKAGESQETQY
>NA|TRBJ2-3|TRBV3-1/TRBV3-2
ASSQAMMTDTQY
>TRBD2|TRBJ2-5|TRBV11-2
ASSLGTSGGTQY
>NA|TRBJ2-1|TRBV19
ASSIRNEQF
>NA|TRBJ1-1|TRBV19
ASTRSGWRTEAF
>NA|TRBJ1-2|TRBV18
ASSPQTDRGYT
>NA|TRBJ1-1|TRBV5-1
ASSAGQLSEAF
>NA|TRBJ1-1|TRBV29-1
SVITFQANTEAF
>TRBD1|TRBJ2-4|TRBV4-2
ASSQEGPDRALPLAKNIQY
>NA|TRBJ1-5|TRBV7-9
ASSQFSDQPQH
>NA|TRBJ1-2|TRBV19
ASTVSNEEFYGYT
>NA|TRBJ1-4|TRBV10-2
ASSGSMEKLF
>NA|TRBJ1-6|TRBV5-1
ASSLGGYNSPLH
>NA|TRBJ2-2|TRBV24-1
ATSDLRQSPTGELF
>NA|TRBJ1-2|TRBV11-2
ASSLGANYGYT
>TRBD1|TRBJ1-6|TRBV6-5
ASSPTGLVTPLH
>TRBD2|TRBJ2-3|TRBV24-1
ATSDRSGGPEDTQY
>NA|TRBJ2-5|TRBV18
ASSRTGAQETQY
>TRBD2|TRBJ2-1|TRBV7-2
ASSLGRGGHEQF
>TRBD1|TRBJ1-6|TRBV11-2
ASSSLGGQGVYNSPLH
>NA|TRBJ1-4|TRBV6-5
ASSPLWEHEKLF
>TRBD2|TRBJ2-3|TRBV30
AWSARQWGGSDTQY
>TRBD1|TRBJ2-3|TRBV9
ASSVVEGAKTQY
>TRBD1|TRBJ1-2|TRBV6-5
ASSPTGGAGYGYT
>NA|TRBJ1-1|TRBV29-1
SVAGQNTEAF
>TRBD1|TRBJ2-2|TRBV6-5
ATGQGIGELF
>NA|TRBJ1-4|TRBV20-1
SASPRANEKLF
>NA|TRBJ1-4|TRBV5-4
ASSSHPGPGEKLF
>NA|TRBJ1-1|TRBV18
ASSRNRDRGNTEAF
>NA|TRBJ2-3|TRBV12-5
ASGWVSSDTQY
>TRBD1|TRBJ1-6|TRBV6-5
ASSRQGASNSPLH
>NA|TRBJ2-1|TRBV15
ATSSGSGVYNEQF
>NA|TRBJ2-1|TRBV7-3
ASSDTGPQF
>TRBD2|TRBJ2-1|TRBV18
ASSPGLAGRDEQF
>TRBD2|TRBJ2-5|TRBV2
ASSGTSGEGETQY
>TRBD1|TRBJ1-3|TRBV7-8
ASSITPGQGIGNTIY
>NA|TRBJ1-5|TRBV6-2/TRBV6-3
ASSYSYNQPQH
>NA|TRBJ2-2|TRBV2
ASSGTGMELF
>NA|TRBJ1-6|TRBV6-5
ASSYFGQSGSPLH